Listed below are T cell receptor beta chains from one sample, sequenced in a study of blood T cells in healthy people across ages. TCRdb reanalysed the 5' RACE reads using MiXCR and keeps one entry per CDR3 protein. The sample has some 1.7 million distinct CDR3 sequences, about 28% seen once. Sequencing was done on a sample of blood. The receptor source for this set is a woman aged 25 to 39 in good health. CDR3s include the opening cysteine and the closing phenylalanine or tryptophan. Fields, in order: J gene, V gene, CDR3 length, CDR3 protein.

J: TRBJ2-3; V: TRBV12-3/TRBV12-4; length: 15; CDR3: CASKPGQGVSDTQYF
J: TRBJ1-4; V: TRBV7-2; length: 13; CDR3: CASSSRMGEKLFF
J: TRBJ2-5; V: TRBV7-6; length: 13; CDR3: CASDRGTRETQYF
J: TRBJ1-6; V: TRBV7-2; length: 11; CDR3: CASSSPKALHF
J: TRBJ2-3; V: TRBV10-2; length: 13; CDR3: CASRGGLTNTQYF
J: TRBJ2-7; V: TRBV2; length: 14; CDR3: CASRAEMASYEQYF
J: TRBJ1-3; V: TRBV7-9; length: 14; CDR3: CASSSGGYGNTIYF
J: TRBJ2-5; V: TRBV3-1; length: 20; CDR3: CASSQVETGLGVFLEGTQYF
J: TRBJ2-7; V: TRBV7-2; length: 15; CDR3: CASSPSGKSSYEQYF
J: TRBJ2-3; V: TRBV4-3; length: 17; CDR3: CASNQDWVGPTTDTQYF
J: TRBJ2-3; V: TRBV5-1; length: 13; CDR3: CASRWDSTDTQYF
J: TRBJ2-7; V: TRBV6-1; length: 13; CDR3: CASADGQSYEQYF
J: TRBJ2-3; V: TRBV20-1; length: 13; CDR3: CSAREHSTDTQYF
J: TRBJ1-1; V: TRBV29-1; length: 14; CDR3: CSVEGTGGKTEAFF
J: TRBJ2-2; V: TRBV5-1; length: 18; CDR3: CASSSDRERLWNTGELFF
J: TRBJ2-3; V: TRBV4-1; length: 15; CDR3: CASSQEQVGTDTQYF
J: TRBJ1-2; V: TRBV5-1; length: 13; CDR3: CASGASGMDGYTF
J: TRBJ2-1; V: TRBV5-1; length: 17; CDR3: CASSPGGLAGGQNEQFF
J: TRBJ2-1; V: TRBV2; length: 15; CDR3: CASSWGQIIYNEQFF
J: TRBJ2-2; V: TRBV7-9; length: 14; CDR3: CASSRGTVTGELFF
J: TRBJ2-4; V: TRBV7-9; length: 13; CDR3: CASSPGLANIQYF
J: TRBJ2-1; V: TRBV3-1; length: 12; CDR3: CASSRGRGIKFF
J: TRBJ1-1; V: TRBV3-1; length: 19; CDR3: CASSQGRRRSRGLNTEAFF
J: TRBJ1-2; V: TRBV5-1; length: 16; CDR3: CASSDGRGTIGYGYTF
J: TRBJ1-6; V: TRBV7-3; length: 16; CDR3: CASSFRGTGGSSPLHF
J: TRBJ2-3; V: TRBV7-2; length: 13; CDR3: CASSLGTPDTQYF
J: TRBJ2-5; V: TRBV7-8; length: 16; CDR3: CASSLRASGTTETQYF
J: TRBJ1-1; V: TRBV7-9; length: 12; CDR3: CASSAYVGEAFF
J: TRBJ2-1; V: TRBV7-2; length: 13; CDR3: CASSSRDSNEQFF
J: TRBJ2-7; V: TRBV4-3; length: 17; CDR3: CASSQDSGGGHSYEQYF
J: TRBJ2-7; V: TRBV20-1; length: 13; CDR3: CSAYEGERHEQYF
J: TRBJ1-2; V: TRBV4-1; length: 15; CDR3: CASSQRTESNYGYTF
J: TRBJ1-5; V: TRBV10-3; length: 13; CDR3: CAISESANQLQHF
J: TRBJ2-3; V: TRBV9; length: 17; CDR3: CASSVFTGTGYTDTQYF
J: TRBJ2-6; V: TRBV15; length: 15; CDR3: CATSWGTSGANVLTF
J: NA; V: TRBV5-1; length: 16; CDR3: CASSTYSGQGINEQYF
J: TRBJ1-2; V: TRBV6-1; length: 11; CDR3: CASSGGIGYTF
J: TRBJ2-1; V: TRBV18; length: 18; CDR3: CASSQDSPGQGSYNEQFF
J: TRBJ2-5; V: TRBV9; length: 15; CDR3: CASSIGTGELETQYF
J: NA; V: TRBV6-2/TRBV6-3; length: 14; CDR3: CACSYSKPPSTQYF
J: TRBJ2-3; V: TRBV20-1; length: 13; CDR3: CSARDQGADTQYF
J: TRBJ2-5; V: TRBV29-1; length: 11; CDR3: CSPEQLDTQYF
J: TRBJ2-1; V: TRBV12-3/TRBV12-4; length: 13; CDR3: CASSSPPYNEQFF
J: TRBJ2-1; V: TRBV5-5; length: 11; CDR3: CASSALGQQFF
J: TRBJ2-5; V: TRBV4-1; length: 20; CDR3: CASSQGGVWGGTGRTETQYF
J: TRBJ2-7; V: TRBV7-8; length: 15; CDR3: CACSLETGQGAEQYF
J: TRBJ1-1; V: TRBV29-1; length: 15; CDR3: CSVVGAQAKLTEAFF
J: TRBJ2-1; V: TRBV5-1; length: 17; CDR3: CASSLVVLAGGADEQFF
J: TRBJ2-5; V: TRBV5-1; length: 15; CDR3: CASSWRGGYQETQYF
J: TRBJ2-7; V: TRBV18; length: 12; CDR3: CASVRQGGEQYF
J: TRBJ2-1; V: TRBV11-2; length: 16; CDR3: CASSLGTSRGFDEQFF
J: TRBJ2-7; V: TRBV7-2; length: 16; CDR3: CASSGDRAAVRYEQYF
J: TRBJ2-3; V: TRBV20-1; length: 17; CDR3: CSARAPETSGFTDTQYF